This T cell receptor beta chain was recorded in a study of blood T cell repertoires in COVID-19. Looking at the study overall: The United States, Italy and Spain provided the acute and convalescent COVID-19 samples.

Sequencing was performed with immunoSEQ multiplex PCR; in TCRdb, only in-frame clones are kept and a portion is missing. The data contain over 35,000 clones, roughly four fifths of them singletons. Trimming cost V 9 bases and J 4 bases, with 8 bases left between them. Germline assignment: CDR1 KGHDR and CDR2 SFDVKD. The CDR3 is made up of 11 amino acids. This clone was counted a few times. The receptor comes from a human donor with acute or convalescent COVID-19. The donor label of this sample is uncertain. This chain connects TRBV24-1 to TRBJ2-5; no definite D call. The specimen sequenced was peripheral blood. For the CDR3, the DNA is TGTGCCACCGCCGGAGCAGAGACCCAGTACTTC. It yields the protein CATAGAETQYF.